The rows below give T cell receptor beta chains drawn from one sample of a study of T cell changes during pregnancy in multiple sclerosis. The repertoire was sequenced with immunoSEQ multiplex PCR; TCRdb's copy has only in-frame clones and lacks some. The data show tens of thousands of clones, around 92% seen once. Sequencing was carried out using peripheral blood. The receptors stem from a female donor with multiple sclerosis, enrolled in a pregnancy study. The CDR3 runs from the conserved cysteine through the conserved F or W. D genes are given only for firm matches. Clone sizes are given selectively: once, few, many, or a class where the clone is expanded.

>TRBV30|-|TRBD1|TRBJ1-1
TGTGCCTGGAGGGACTTCTTGACAGGGACGGGCACTGAAGCTTTCTTT
CAWRDFLTGTGTEAFF
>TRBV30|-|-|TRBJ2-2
TGTGCCTGGAACTCCGGGACAACCACCGGGGAGCTGTTTTTT
CAWNSGTTTGELFF
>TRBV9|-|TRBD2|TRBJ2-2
TGTGCCAGCAGCTCCAGCGGGAGTAGCGGCAACACCGGGGAGCTGTTTTTT
CASSSSGSSGNTGELFF
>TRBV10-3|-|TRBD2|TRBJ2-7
TGTGCCACCACAGAAAACGGACTAGCGGGAGCGCCAGGGTCCTACGAGCAGTACTTC
CATTENGLAGAPGSYEQYF
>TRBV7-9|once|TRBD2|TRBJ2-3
TGTGCCAGCAGCCCAGGACTAGCGGGAAGCACAGATACGCAGTATTTT
CASSPGLAGSTDTQYF
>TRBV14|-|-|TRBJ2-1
TGTGCCAGCAGCAGGGGGACCAGCTCCTACAATGAGCAGTTCTTC
CASSRGTSSYNEQFF
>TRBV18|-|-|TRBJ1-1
TGTGCCAGCTCACCAGGGGGAGGGGCCATGAACACTGAAGCTTTCTTT
CASSPGGGAMNTEAFF
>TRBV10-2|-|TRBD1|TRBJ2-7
TGCGCCAGCCTTGGACAGGTAATCTCCTACGAGCAGTACTTC
CASLGQVISYEQYF
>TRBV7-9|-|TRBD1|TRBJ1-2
TGTGCCAGCAGCCTCGTTGGACAGGGGGCGCGGGGCTACACCTTC
CASSLVGQGARGYTF
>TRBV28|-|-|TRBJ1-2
TGTGCCAGCAGTTTCAAGGGAAAGGGCTACACCTTC
CASSFKGKGYTF
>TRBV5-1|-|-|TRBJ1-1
TGCGCCAGCAGCTTGGCCGGTTGGGACCTCAGGGACACTGAAGCTTTCTTT
CASSLAGWDLRDTEAFF
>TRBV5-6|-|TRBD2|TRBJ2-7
TGTGCCAGCAGCTACGGGACTACAAGCGCGTACGAGCAGTACTTC
CASSYGTTSAYEQYF
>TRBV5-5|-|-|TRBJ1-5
TGTGCCAGCAGTTTCGACAGCCCCAATCAGCCCCAGCATTTT
CASSFDSPNQPQHF
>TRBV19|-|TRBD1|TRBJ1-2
TGTGCCAGCAGAGGGGGCGTCATCTATGGCTACACCTTC
CASRGGVIYGYTF
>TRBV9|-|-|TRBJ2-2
TGTGCCAGCACCGGAGGGGGGGGAATGAGGACCGGGGAGCTGTTTTTT
CASTGGGGMRTGELFF
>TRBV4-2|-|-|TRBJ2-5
TGTGCCAGCAGCCAAGCACCCGGGACATCTAATCTCCAAGAGACCCAGTACTTC
CASSQAPGTSNLQETQYF
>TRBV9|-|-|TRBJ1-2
TGTGCCAGCAGCGTAGTCGACAGCCCCTATGGCTACACCTTC
CASSVVDSPYGYTF
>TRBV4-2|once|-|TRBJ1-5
TGTGCCAGCAGCCAAGGGGGTGAGGATCAGCCCCAGCATTTT
CASSQGGEDQPQHF
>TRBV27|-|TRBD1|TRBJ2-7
TGTGCCAGCAGTTTAGTCGGGACAGGGGAGTACGAGCAGTACTTC
CASSLVGTGEYEQYF
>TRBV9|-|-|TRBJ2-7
TGTGCCAGCAGCGTAGAGGGCTACGAGCAGTACTTC
CASSVEGYEQYF
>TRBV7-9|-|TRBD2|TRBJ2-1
TGTGCCAGCAGCTTAGGTAGCGGGAGTGGTAATGAGCAGTTCTTC
CASSLGSGSGNEQFF
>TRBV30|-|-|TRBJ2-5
TGTGCCTGGGCCCCCTCCGGGTCCCAAGAGACCCAGTACTTC
CAWAPSGSQETQYF
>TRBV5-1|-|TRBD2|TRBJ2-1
TGCGCCAGCAGCTTACTGGCGGGAGTGGGGTTACATGAGCAGTTCTTC
CASSLLAGVGLHEQFF
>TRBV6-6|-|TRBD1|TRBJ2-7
TGTGCCAGCGGGGACAGCTACGAGCAGTACTTC
CASGDSYEQYF
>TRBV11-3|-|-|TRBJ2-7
TGTGCCAGCATCGTAACTTATCGGACAGAACCCTCCTACGAGCAGTACTTC
CASIVTYRTEPSYEQYF
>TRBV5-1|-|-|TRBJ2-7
TGCGCCAGCAGCTTGGGGACGGGTTACTCCTACGAGCAGTACTTC
CASSLGTGYSYEQYF
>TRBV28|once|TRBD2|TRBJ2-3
TGTGCCAGCAGTTTATGGAGCGGGAGTCTGTCAGATACGCAGTATTTT
CASSLWSGSLSDTQYF
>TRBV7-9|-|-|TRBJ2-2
TGTGCCAGCAGGAGTAGCTACAACACCGGGGAGCTGTTTTTT
CASRSSYNTGELFF
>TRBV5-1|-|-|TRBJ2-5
TGCGCCAGCAGCTTGGGGGAAGTCGGGGAGACCCAGTACTTC
CASSLGEVGETQYF
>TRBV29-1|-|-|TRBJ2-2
TGCAGCGGCGTCAGACAGTACACCGGGGAGCTGTTTTTT
CSGVRQYTGELFF
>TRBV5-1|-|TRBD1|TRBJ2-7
TGCGCCAGCAGCTTGACTGGGACAGCCTACGAGCAGTACTTC
CASSLTGTAYEQYF
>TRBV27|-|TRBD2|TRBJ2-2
TGTGCCAGCAGTTCCAATCCGGGACTAGCGGGTCGCGGGGAGCTGTTTTTT
CASSSNPGLAGRGELFF
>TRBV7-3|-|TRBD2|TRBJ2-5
TGTGCCAGCAGCTTCGCTAGCGGGGGGAAAGAGACCCAGTACTTC
CASSFASGGKETQYF
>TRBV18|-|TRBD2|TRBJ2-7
TGTGCCAGCTCACCACGGTCGACTAGCGGAGTCAATACCTACGAGCAGTACTTC
CASSPRSTSGVNTYEQYF
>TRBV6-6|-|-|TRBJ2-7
TGTGCCAGCAGTGGAACGGCGGGACAACTCTACGAGCAGTACTTC
CASSGTAGQLYEQYF
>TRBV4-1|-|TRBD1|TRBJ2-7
TGCGCCAGCAGCCGAACACAGGGGGGCTCCTACGAGCAGTACTTC
CASSRTQGGSYEQYF